This TCR beta chain was captured in a study of cytotoxic CD8 clonotypes in ibrutinib-treated CLL. This clone was recorded once. Using immunoSEQ multiplex PCR, the repertoire was profiled, and TCRdb retains in-frame clones only, with some absent. Of around 250,000 clones in the sample, 70% were seen once. Material: PBMCs, obtained after 24 months of ibrutinib treatment. This receptor was identified in a human donor with chronic lymphocytic leukemia.

CDR3 protein: CASSLSLSSYNEQFF. CDR3 nucleotides: TGTGCCAGCAGTCTTAGCCTGAGCTCCTACAATGAGCAGTTCTTC. The chain employs TRBV27 and TRBJ2-1; D remains ambiguous. With 5 bases removed from V and 0 bases from J, the gap between germline ends came to 11 bases. This CDR3 comprises 15 residues. Germline V gene sequence: CDR1 MNHEY, CDR2 SMNVEV (reference sequence).